The 32 T cell receptor beta chains below come from one sample, sequenced in a study of response to subunit inactivated influenza vaccine listed by TCRdb under 2018. Library preparation used RT-PCR. The listed sequencing device is Illumina HiSeq 2500. The raw public data were reprocessed by TCRdb itself: fastp quality trimming at Q25, MiXCR clonotype calling, in-frame beta chains only. Entries are consolidated by CDR3 protein sequence, retaining the most common genes and DNA. The sample profile shows fewer than 650,000 distinct CDR3 sequences; 10% to 15% of them were found once. Around 13% of the sample goes to the ten largest clones. What this sample's time point label stands for: 45 to 50 days after influenza vaccine administration. Sequencing used PBMCs from blood, obtained roughly 45 days after vaccination. These receptors were taken from a man aged 50-60 years who received an inactivated influenza vaccine. Donor details come from another sample of the same person, matched by shared clones.

This clonotype has more than one count but fewer than ten. This rearrangement joins TRBV10-2 to TRBJ2-5; D unresolved. The CDR3 has 12 residues. Germline V CDR1 and CDR2: WSHSY, SAAADI. Trimming took 0 bases from V and 5 from J, leaving 4 bases between them. The CDR3 region has the DNA TGCGCCAGCAGTGAGTCAACTGAGACCCAGTACTTC. Translation: CASSESTETQYF.

This clonotype showed up just a few times. The chain recombines TRBV20-1 with TRBJ2-5; D ambiguous. The CDR3 spans 14 residues. V lost 0 bases, J lost 5 bases, and 13 bases lay in between. Germline CDR1 DFQATT, CDR2 SNEGSKA (reference sequence). CDR3: CSARDLDSRETQYF. DNA of the CDR3: TGCAGTGCTAGAGATCTGGATAGCCGGGAGACCCAGTACTTC.

This clonotype has a handful of counts. V and J are TRBV28 and TRBJ2-1; D could derive from TRBD1 or TRBD2 (6 bases each). Trimming left V 3 bases short and J 5 bases short, with 17 bases between. The CDR3 contains 16 residues. The germline CDR1 and CDR2 sequences are MDHEN and SYDVKM. This chain's CDR3 is CASSFWGAQNDNEQFF. The CDR3 bases are TGTGCCAGCAGTTTTTGGGGGGCCCAGAACGACAATGAGCAGTTCTTC.

This clonotype has a count of ten or more. The chain couples TRBV20-1 to TRBJ1-1; D may be TRBD1 (5 bases). The germline V gene encodes CDR1 DFQATT and CDR2 SNEGSKA (reference sequence). V lost 2 bases and J lost 2, with 9 bases in between. This CDR3 is built from 13 residues. CDR3 in DNA: TGCAGTGCTAGAACCGGGGGAAACACTGAAGCTTTCTTT. It encodes CSARTGGNTEAFF.

The gene calls are TRBV4-1 and TRBJ1-1; D may be TRBD1 (6 bases). The V end lost 0 bases, the J end lost 3 bases, and 11 bases lay between the germline ends. This CDR3 is 15 amino acids long. Germline V lookup: CDR1 MGHRA, CDR2 YSYEKL. CDR3 protein: CASSQDWRGDTEAFF. In DNA form, the CDR3 reads TGCGCCAGCAGCCAAGATTGGAGGGGGGACACTGAAGCTTTCTTT.

In this sample, this clonotype turned up a few times. The rearrangement links TRBV6-2 or TRBV6-3 to TRBJ1-2; 9 positions agree with TRBD1. The V and J ends lost 5 bases and 7 bases, in that order; junction bases with no gene match: 14. The CDR3 runs 16 residues. Germline V gene lookup returns CDR1 MNHEY and CDR2 SVGEGT. This chain's CDR3 is CASSDGTGRGGVGYTF. The DNA for the CDR3 is TGTGCCAGCAGTGATGGGACAGGGAGAGGTGGAGTTGGCTACACCTTC.

The sample holds many counts of this clonotype. The chain is built from TRBV4-3 and TRBJ1-1; no clear D gene. The CDR3 extends over 14 amino acids. CDR1 is LGHNA and CDR2 is YSLEER in the germline V gene. V lost 5 bases and J lost 5, with 15 bases in between. CDR3 bases: TGCGCCAGCAGCGCTCCGGGGAGGCGGACTGAAGCTTTCTTT. Its protein is CASSAPGRRTEAFF.

This clonotype is a singleton in its sample. The rearrangement links TRBV4-3 to TRBJ2-7, with D possibly TRBD1 on 6 matching bases. Germline V gene data show CDR1 as LGHNA and CDR2 as YSLEER. V was trimmed by 0 bases and J by 2 bases, leaving 11 bases between them. This CDR3 is 15 amino acids long. DNA for the CDR3: TGCGCCAGCAGCCAAGATCCGGACAGAACCTACGAGCAGTACTTC. It translates to CASSQDPDRTYEQYF.

This clonotype was observed a handful of times. The rearrangement joins TRBV5-1 to TRBJ2-4; D gene uncertain. This CDR3 comprises 15 residues. The V gene lost 4 bases and the J gene lost 7 bases, with 18 bases spanning the gap. Germline V gene lookup returns CDR1 SGHRS and CDR2 YFSETQ. CDR3 in amino acids: CASSHAPGVENIQYF. DNA for the CDR3: TGCGCCAGCAGCCACGCGCCAGGAGTCGAGAACATTCAGTACTTC. Full variable domain (outside the CDR3, taken from reference TRBV5-1 and TRBJ2-4): KAGVTQTPRYLIKTRGQQVTLSCSPISGHRSVSWYQQTPGQGLQFLFEYFSETQRNKGNFPGRFSGRQFSNSRSEMNVSTLELGDSALYLCASSHAPGVENIQYFGAGTRLSVL.

The genes are TRBV12-3 or TRBV12-4 and TRBJ1-2; 7 nucleotides line up with TRBD1. Losses at the gene ends were 4 bases for V and 8 bases for J; bases not matched to a gene: 7. The CDR3 has 13 residues. CDR3 nucleotides: TGTGCCAGCAGTTCAAACAGGGGCGGCGGCTACACCTTC. Translation: CASSSNRGGGYTF.

This clonotype was detected only a few times. The chain recombines TRBV10-3 with TRBJ1-6; 9 bases match TRBD1. The CDR3 is made up of 15 amino acids. The junction had 1 base not matched to a gene; V was cut back by 4 bases and J by 3 bases. The V gene's germline CDR1 is ENHRY and CDR2 SYGVKD. The DNA for the CDR3 is TGTGCCATCAGTGCGGACAGGGGCTATAATTCACCCCTCCACTTT. It encodes CAISADRGYNSPLHF.

This clonotype was found many times. V usage is TRBV5-6 and J usage is TRBJ2-7; D is unclear. The ends were cut back, 2 bases at V and 6 bases at J, with 9 bases in the middle. Per germline, CDR1 SGHDT and CDR2 YYEEEE. The CDR3 runs 12 residues. CDR3 sequence reads: CASSFRAGEQYF. CDR3 bases: TGTGCCAGCAGCTTCCGGGCTGGCGAGCAGTACTTC.

Ten or more counts support this clonotype. The chain combines TRBV5-1 with TRBJ2-5; 13 bases line up with TRBD2. V lost 0 bases to trimming and J lost 3 bases; unmatched junction nucleotides: 8. Germline CDR1 and CDR2: SGHRS and YFSETQ. The CDR3 has 18 residues. Here the CDR3 reads CASSLANQGTSGKETQYF. For the CDR3, the DNA is TGCGCCAGCAGCTTGGCCAATCAGGGGACTAGCGGGAAAGAGACCCAGTACTTC. Together with reference TRBV5-1 and TRBJ2-5, the CDR3 gives the full variable domain: KAGVTQTPRYLIKTRGQQVTLSCSPISGHRSVSWYQQTPGQGLQFLFEYFSETQRNKGNFPGRFSGRQFSNSRSEMNVSTLELGDSALYLCASSLANQGTSGKETQYFGPGTRLLVL.

The table lists this clonotype with a few counts. The J gene is TRBJ2-7, the V gene TRBV5-6; no clear D. CDR3 length: 14 residues. The V and J ends lost 5 bases and 2 bases respectively, with 14 bases between them. Per the germline V gene, CDR1 is SGHDT and CDR2 is YYEEEE. CDR3 loop: CASSTWDFAYEQYF. The CDR3 nucleotides read TGTGCCAGCAGTACCTGGGATTTTGCCTACGAGCAGTACTTC.

This clonotype was counted only a few times. This sequence joins TRBV18 and TRBJ2-7; 11 bases match TRBD2. Germline values: CDR1 KGHSH, CDR2 LQKENI. The CDR3 totals 15 residues. V was pared by 3 bases and J by 4 bases, with 5 bases of the junction left unmatched. CDR3 DNA sequence: TGTGCCAGCTCACCTTCTACTAGCGGGAGTTACGAGCAGTACTTC. Translating gives CASSPSTSGSYEQYF.

This chain uses TRBV18 with TRBJ2-3, with 7 bases that match TRBD1. This CDR3 region has 16 residues. Germline CDR1 and CDR2: KGHSH and LQKENI. The J segment lost 6 bases and the V segment lost 3 bases, leaving 12 bases of the junction unmatched. The DNA for the CDR3 is TGTGCCAGCTCACCCAGTAACGACAGGGCTTCTGATACGCAGTATTTT. Its protein product is CASSPSNDRASDTQYF.

Only a few counts were recorded for this clonotype. The rearrangement joins TRBV12-3 or TRBV12-4 to TRBJ1-5, with D unresolved. This CDR3 spans 14 amino acids. Trimming stripped 5 bases from V and 11 bases from J, with 19 bases between. The CDR3 loop is CASSPRLVREAQHF. DNA for the CDR3: TGTGCCAGCAGTCCGCGGTTGGTCCGTGAAGCCCAGCATTTT.

This clonotype was observed a handful of times. The genes are TRBV5-1 and TRBJ2-3, with D possibly being TRBD2 (5 bases). V was trimmed by 0 bases and J by 5 bases, leaving 7 bases between them. Germline V CDR1 and CDR2: SGHRS, YFSETQ. This CDR3 has 13 amino acids. The CDR3 sequence is CASSLVAGDTQYF. CDR3 nucleotide sequence: TGCGCCAGCAGCTTGGTGGCGGGAGATACGCAGTATTTT.

This clonotype was found a few times. The V call is TRBV7-2, the J call TRBJ2-5, with no clear D. Trimming removed 5 bases from V and 1 base from J, with 5 bases in between. CDR1 and CDR2 (germline): SGHTA, FQGNSA. This CDR3 is built from 12 residues. The CDR3, as DNA: TGTGCCAGCAGCACTCCCCAAGAGACCCAGTACTTC. Its protein product is CASSTPQETQYF.

The V gene is TRBV4-3, the J gene TRBJ2-1; 12 nucleotides align to TRBD2. The V and J ends lost 2 bases and 7 bases, in that order; junction bases with no gene match: 12. CDR3 size: 18 residues. Per germline, CDR1 LGHNA and CDR2 YSLEER. CDR3 sequence reads: CASSQIGASGGAGNEQFF. The DNA for the CDR3 is TGCGCCAGCAGCCAAATAGGGGCTAGCGGGGGGGCAGGGAATGAGCAGTTCTTC.

This clonotype came up a few times. This rearrangement joins TRBV14 to TRBJ2-2; no firm D call. Germline loops: CDR1 SGHDN, CDR2 FVKESK. Trimming cost V 2 bases and J 8 bases, with 15 bases left between them. This CDR3 is 15 amino acids long. CDR3 region: CASSQRGPQLGELFF. CDR3 nucleotide sequence: TGTGCCAGCAGCCAACGAGGACCTCAACTTGGGGAGCTGTTTTTT.

This chain uses TRBV7-2 with TRBJ2-7, with D maybe TRBD2 (5 bases). Germline loops: CDR1 SGHTA, CDR2 FQGNSA. There are 13 residues in the CDR3. Deletions cut 5 bases from V and 2 bases from J, with 10 bases between. DNA for the CDR3: TGTGCCAGCAGCATTGGACTTACCTACGAGCAGTACTTC. This gives the protein CASSIGLTYEQYF.

In its sample, this clonotype was seen many times. The chain couples TRBV5-1 to TRBJ2-1; possible D gene TRBD1, 5 bases. From germline, CDR1 is SGHRS and CDR2 YFSETQ. The CDR3 consists of 14 residues. Trimming shortened V by 0 bases and J by 4 bases, and 8 bases separated the two germline ends. CDR3 amino acids: CASSLASGYNEQFF. The DNA for the CDR3 is TGCGCCAGCAGCTTGGCGTCAGGGTACAATGAGCAGTTCTTC.

This chain connects TRBV20-1 to TRBJ1-1, with unresolved D. This CDR3 is 14 amino acids long. Germline assignment: CDR1 DFQATT and CDR2 SNEGSKA (reference sequence). V lost 4 bases and J 3 bases, leaving 15 bases between the germline ends. The CDR3 DNA follows: TGCAGTGCTAATAAGGTCCTGGTAGACACTGAAGCTTTCTTT. Its protein is CSANKVLVDTEAFF.

This clonotype was seen repeatedly, ten times or more. The chain employs TRBV20-1 and TRBJ1-2; TRBD1 might be the D (5 bases). Looked up from germline, CDR1 is DFQATT and CDR2 is SNEGSKA (reference sequence). V gave up 4 bases and J gave up 5 bases, with 11 bases separating them. The CDR3 is 12 residues long. CDR3 bases: TGCAGTGCTAATCCGGGGGGGTATGGCTACACCTTC. Protein: CSANPGGYGYTF.

This clonotype was picked up a small number of times. The chain combines TRBV15 with TRBJ1-4; D is undetermined. The CDR3 runs to 15 residues. Germline loops: CDR1 LNHNV, CDR2 YYDKDF (reference sequence). V lost 3 bases and J 4 bases, leaving 12 bases between the germline ends. The CDR3 DNA sequence: TGTGCCACCAGCAGGGACGGTCGCGTTAATGAAAAACTGTTTTTT. Translated, it gives CATSRDGRVNEKLFF.

This chain uses TRBV20-1 with TRBJ2-5; 7 bases align to TRBD2. Germline V lookup: CDR1 DFQATT, CDR2 SNEGSKA (reference sequence). V shed 3 bases and J 2 bases; nucleotides not matched to a gene: 9. The CDR3 spans 15 residues. This CDR3 is CSASPREGWQETQYF. For the CDR3, the DNA is TGCAGTGCTAGCCCAAGGGAGGGTTGGCAAGAGACCCAGTACTTC.

This clonotype was picked up many times. This rearrangement joins TRBV10-3 to TRBJ2-6; either TRBD1 or TRBD2 may supply D (5 bases each). The CDR3 is made up of 17 amino acids. Germline CDR1 and CDR2: ENHRY and SYGVKD. V was shortened by 3 bases and J by 1 base, with 13 bases between the two germline ends. This CDR3 is CAISDRVGGSGANVLTF. As DNA, the CDR3 is TGTGCCATCAGTGACAGGGTAGGAGGTTCTGGGGCCAACGTCCTGACTTTC.

This clonotype has ten or more counts. The chain has TRBV20-1 and TRBJ2-7, with D possibly TRBD2 on 6 matching bases. Trimming pared 5 bases from V and 2 bases from J, leaving 16 bases between. The CDR3 spans 14 residues. The germline CDR1 and CDR2 sequences are DFQATT and SNEGSKA (reference sequence). The CDR3 reads CSASPPTGAYEQYF. For the CDR3, the DNA is TGCAGTGCTTCTCCTCCCACGGGGGCCTACGAGCAGTACTTC.

The rearrangement joins TRBV20-1 to TRBJ1-6; TRBD1 is a possible D gene (5 bases). Trimming cost V 4 bases and J 6 bases, with 13 bases left between them. Germline CDR1 is DFQATT and CDR2 is SNEGSKA (reference sequence). The CDR3 consists of 14 residues. The CDR3 nucleotides read TGCAGTGCTACTCCCGGGACGGTTAATTCACCCCTCCACTTT. Amino acids: CSATPGTVNSPLHF.

This CDR3 reads CASSSPGGYLRGEPQHF. The CDR3 nucleotides read TGTGCCAGCAGCTCCCCCGGGGGGTATCTACGGGGCGAGCCCCAGCATTTT. The chain carries TRBV7-2 and TRBJ1-5; possible D gene TRBD1, 5 bases. The germline CDR1 and CDR2 sequences are SGHTA and FQGNSA. The V end was cut by 4 bases, the J end by 8 bases, with 24 bases between. This CDR3 contains 17 residues.

This clonotype showed up many times. This chain uses TRBV5-5 with TRBJ1-6, with TRBD1 matching 8 bases. From germline, CDR1 is SGHKS and CDR2 YYEKEE (reference sequence). The CDR3 runs 17 residues. V lost 3 bases to trimming and J lost 9 bases; unmatched junction nucleotides: 14. The CDR3 spells CASSSTQGGKQISPLHF. In DNA form, the CDR3 reads TGTGCCAGCAGCTCTACACAGGGGGGAAAACAGATTTCACCCCTCCACTTT.